One sample yielded the 9 T cell receptor beta chains listed below, sequenced in a study of blood T cell repertoires in COVID-19. The method was immunoSEQ multiplex PCR; TCRdb's version includes in-frame clones alone and lacks a portion of them. The profile shows 75,000 to 95,000 clones, over 90% of them singletons. Sequencing was done on a sample of peripheral blood. These receptor sequences come from a man between 60 and 75 years old with acute or convalescent COVID-19.

This clone occurred once. This chain connects TRBV7-9 to TRBJ2-6; the D gene is possibly TRBD1 (6 bases). The CDR3 totals 15 residues. V dropped 5 bases and J dropped 4 bases, with 12 bases sitting between them. Germline CDR1 is SEHNR and CDR2 is FQNEAQ (reference sequence). The CDR3 DNA follows: TGTGCCAGCAGCACGAACAGGGCCGGGGCCAACGTCCTGACTTTC. Protein: CASSTNRAGANVLTF.

This clone was counted only a few times. The chain combines TRBV9 with TRBJ1-1; 8 nucleotides agree with TRBD1. The germline CDR1 and CDR2 sequences are SGDLS and YYNGEE. The ends lost 3 bases at V and 6 bases at J; junction bases unmatched: 10. This CDR3 has 15 residues. CDR3 nucleotides: TGTGCCAGCAGCGAGGCGACAGGGGAGGGATCTGAAGCTTTCTTT. Encoded protein: CASSEATGEGSEAFF.

The chain couples TRBV25-1 to TRBJ1-2; D not certain. This CDR3 is built from 16 residues. V was trimmed by 10 bases and J by 0 bases, leaving 21 bases between them. CDR1 and CDR2 (germline): MGHDK, SYGVNS. CDR3 sequence (DNA): TGTGCCACCCTGCCGGGGAGGGAGGCCCCTAACTATGGCTACACCTTC. This encodes CATLPGREAPNYGYTF.

This chain uses TRBV7-9 with TRBJ2-5, with D unresolved. Germline loops: CDR1 SEHNR, CDR2 FQNEAQ (reference sequence). Trimming took 1 base from V and 5 from J, leaving 20 bases between them. The CDR3 length is 17 residues. In DNA form, the CDR3 reads TGTGCCAGCAGCTTAGGAAGGTCCTACCAACTCAGGGAGACCCAGTACTTC. Translated: CASSLGRSYQLRETQYF.

This clone was picked up one time. The chain is built from TRBV5-4 and TRBJ2-3, with D possibly TRBD2 on 5 matching bases. Germline loops: CDR1 SGHNT, CDR2 YYREEE (reference sequence). The CDR3 runs to 15 residues. Between the trimmed V and J ends, which lost 6 bases and 5 bases, there was a span of 19 bases. The CDR3 region is CASTPRGHNEDTQYF. The CDR3 DNA reads as TGTGCCAGCACCCCCAGAGGGCACAATGAAGATACGCAGTATTTT.

The chain employs TRBV21-1 and TRBJ2-5; the table gives TRBD2 as D, unverified against the DNA. TRBV21-1 is marked as a pseudogene. The CDR3 runs 17 residues. In DNA form, the CDR3 reads TGTGCCAGCAATTCCCCCTTCGGGATACGGCACCAAGAGACCCAGTACTTC. Protein product: CASNSPFGIRHQETQYF.

This clone was recorded once. V is TRBV13 and J is TRBJ2-4; 7 positions agree with TRBD1. Germline CDR1 is PRHDT and CDR2 is FYEKMQ (reference sequence). V shed 5 bases, J shed 8 bases, and the junction held 9 bases outside the gene matches. The CDR3 consists of 14 residues. The CDR3 DNA reads TGTGCCAGCAGCGTGGACAGGAGTAGGGACATTCAGTACTTC. This encodes CASSVDRSRDIQYF.

This chain connects TRBV4-3 to TRBJ2-5, with 7 bases fitting TRBD1. J was trimmed by 3 bases and V by 4 bases; bases with no gene match: 8. Germline CDR1 is LGHNA and CDR2 is YSLEER. The CDR3 is made up of 15 amino acids. CDR3 sequence reads: CASSRARDSKETQYF. CDR3 DNA: TGCGCCAGCAGCCGGGCCAGGGACAGCAAAGAGACCCAGTACTTC.

The V and J genes are TRBV11-3 and TRBJ2-5; 10 nucleotides line up with TRBD2. The CDR3 is 18 amino acids. The V segment lost 8 bases and the J segment 2 bases; nucleotides outside the gene matches: 17. In germline, CDR1 is SGHNT, CDR2 YENEEA. The chain's CDR3 is CASGPGGLAGVGQETQYF. The CDR3 region has the DNA TGTGCCAGCGGCCCAGGCGGGCTAGCGGGAGTTGGGCAAGAGACCCAGTACTTC.